Each of the 27 T cell receptor beta chains below was sequenced from the same sample in a study of T cell clusters in autoimmune cytopenias. TRB was amplified from approximately 230 ng of peripheral blood genomic DNA per sample. TRB rearrangements were amplified by touch-down multiplex PCR with mixed TRB-A/B primers. TCRdb re-called the multiplex PCR reads and gives one entry per CDR3 protein, without DNA. This repertoire includes 5,500 to 6,500 distinct CDR3 sequences. This sample also appeared in a second study, on T cell repertoires in aging, cancer and after chemotherapy.

The material sequenced was peripheral blood. These receptors all come from a human donor in good health.

This clonotype shows up as medium-sized by frequency. V and J are TRBV6-6 and TRBJ1-5; TCRdb's D call, TRBD1, is unchecked because there is no DNA. The germline V gene encodes CDR1 MNHNY and CDR2 SVGAGI (reference sequence). The CDR3 has 17 amino acids. CDR3 loop: CASSLPAGGRSNQPQHF.

This clonotype is called medium-sized based on its frequency. The chain uses TRBV19 and TRBJ2-5; TCRdb proposes TRBD1, but this gene call is untestable without DNA. Germline CDR1 and CDR2: LNHDA and SQIVND (reference sequence). There are 14 residues in the CDR3. CDR3 in amino acids: CASSISGVAETQYF.

The chain joins TRBV21-1 to TRBJ1-4; the D call from TCRdb, TRBD1, cannot be confirmed without DNA. TRBV21-1 is a recognized pseudogene. The length of the CDR3 is 15 residues. The CDR3: CASSKGTPTNEKLFF.

Considering frequency, this clonotype is medium-sized. The chain combines TRBV5-4 with TRBJ2-7. Per the germline V gene, CDR1 is SGHNT and CDR2 is YYREEE (reference sequence). This CDR3 has 11 residues. CDR3 sequence: CASSFSYEQYF.

Considering frequency, this clonotype is medium-sized (0.01 to 0.1%). V gene TRBV6-2 or TRBV6-3 combines with J gene TRBJ1-2; TCRdb gives TRBD1 as the D gene, but with no DNA this cannot be confirmed. This CDR3 is 16 amino acids long. The V gene's germline CDR1 is MNHEY and CDR2 SVGEGT. This CDR3 is CASSPPWDRSNYGYTF.

The chain joins TRBV20-1 to TRBJ2-1; TCRdb's D call of TRBD1 is untestable without DNA. Germline V gene lookup returns CDR1 DFQATT and CDR2 SNEGSKA (reference sequence). The CDR3 spans 11 residues. CDR3 loop: CSGTVEVEQFF.

The V call is TRBV7-9, the J call TRBJ1-5; TCRdb's D gene call, TRBD1, goes unchecked for lack of DNA. Germline assignment: CDR1 SEHNR and CDR2 FQNEAQ (reference sequence). This CDR3 region has 13 residues. Here the CDR3 reads CASSLRDDQPQHF.

The chain uses TRBV5-4 and TRBJ1-2. The germline V gene has CDR1 SGHNT and CDR2 YYREEE (reference sequence). The CDR3 has 12 amino acids. This chain's CDR3 is CASSLEVSGYTF.

This clonotype is identified as medium-sized from frequency. V usage is TRBV6-5 and J usage is TRBJ2-5; TCRdb calls TRBD2, which cannot be checked without DNA. Germline V gene sequence: CDR1 MNHEY, CDR2 SVGAGI. This CDR3 has 16 residues. The CDR3 loop is CASSYSLAGVPETQYF.

The chain recombines TRBV7-9 with TRBJ2-5. This CDR3 has 13 residues. CDR1 is SEHNR, CDR2 FQNEAQ, per germline (reference sequence). The CDR3 sequence is CASRSGSGETQYF.

The chain employs TRBV27 and TRBJ1-2; lacking DNA, the TRBD1 call made by TCRdb goes unchecked. Germline V lookup: CDR1 MNHEY, CDR2 SMNVEV (reference sequence). The CDR3 totals 16 residues. The CDR3 protein is CASSLSGGQVNYGYTF.

The J gene is TRBJ2-6, the V gene TRBV20-1; TCRdb picks TRBD2, but there is no DNA to check that call. This CDR3 region has 18 residues. Germline CDR1 is DFQATT and CDR2 is SNEGSKA (reference sequence). CDR3 residues: CSATRGREASSGANVLTF.

This chain uses TRBV5-5 with TRBJ1-2; TCRdb reports TRBD1, a call that lacks DNA to check it against. Germline CDR1 SGHKS, CDR2 YYEKEE (reference sequence). This CDR3 has 13 residues. CDR3 region: CASNPDRGGGYTF.

Its frequency marks this clonotype as large (0.1 to 1%). The CDR3 loop reads CSVDQGNTDTQYF. The rearrangement uses TRBV29-1 and TRBJ2-3; no DNA is available, so the TRBD1 call from TCRdb remains unchecked. CDR1 and CDR2 from the germline V gene are SQVTM and ANQGSEA. This CDR3 is 13 amino acids long.

The chain is built from TRBV11-1 and TRBJ1-2; with no DNA, the TCRdb D assignment of TRBD1 cannot be verified. CDR1 is SGHAT, CDR2 FQDESV, per germline (reference sequence). The length of the CDR3 is 14 residues. The CDR3 loop is CASSHTTGDYGYTF.

This clonotype is identified as medium-sized from frequency. This sequence joins TRBV15 and TRBJ1-6. The CDR3 totals 15 residues. Germline values: CDR1 LNHNV, CDR2 YYDKDF (reference sequence). The CDR3: CATSRAAGNDSPLHF.

This clonotype is labeled medium-sized based on frequency. The chain recombines TRBV30 with TRBJ1-2. The CDR3 sequence is 12 residues long. Germline assignment: CDR1 GTSNPN and CDR2 SVGIG (reference sequence). The chain's CDR3 is CARGEEGYGYTF.

In terms of frequency, this clonotype is medium-sized. The rearrangement uses TRBV30 and TRBJ2-7; TCRdb's D call of TRBD1 is untestable without DNA. Germline loops: CDR1 GTSNPN, CDR2 SVGIG (reference sequence). The CDR3 runs to 14 residues. The CDR3 is CAWMTTGRSYEQYF.

This chain joins TRBV20-1 and TRBJ1-1. The CDR3 runs to 14 residues. The germline V gene has CDR1 DFQATT and CDR2 SNEGSKA (reference sequence). CDR3 protein: CSAREEQLMEVAFF.

This sequence joins TRBV28 and TRBJ2-7; TCRdb returns TRBD1, unconfirmable since there is no DNA. Germline V gives CDR1 MDHEN, CDR2 SYDVKM. This CDR3 has 14 residues. CDR3 region: CASSSRGTTLEQYF.

This CDR3 reads CASSYLSGAAGQPQHF. The chain couples TRBV6-2 or TRBV6-3 to TRBJ1-5; the TCRdb call, TRBD1, lacks DNA for checking. Germline CDR1 MNHEY, CDR2 SVGEGT. CDR3 length: 16 residues.

This clonotype is labeled medium-sized (0.01 to 0.1%) based on frequency. The chain has TRBV5-6 and TRBJ2-7. This CDR3 region has 13 residues. Germline V gene lookup returns CDR1 SGHDT and CDR2 YYEEEE. The CDR3 protein is CASSLGSRDEQYF. The full variable domain, with the rest looked up from reference TRBV5-6 and TRBJ2-7, is DAGVTQSPTHLIKTRGQQVTLRCSPKSGHDTVSWYQQALGQGPQFIFQYYEEEERQRGNFPDRFSGHQFPNYSSELNVNALLLGDSALYLCASSLGSRDEQYFGPGTRLTVT.

The CDR3 reads CAWSVGLILDGSNQPQHF. The gene calls are TRBV30 and TRBJ1-5. The CDR3 is 18 residues long. The V gene's germline CDR1 is GTSNPN and CDR2 SVGIG (reference sequence). The full variable domain, completed using reference TRBV30 and TRBJ1-5, is SQTIHQWPATLVQPVGSPLSLECTVEGTSNPNLYWYRQAAGRGLQLLFYSVGIGQISSEVPQNLSASRPQDRQFILSSKKLLLSDSGFYLCAWSVGLILDGSNQPQHFGDGTRLSIL.

This sequence joins TRBV28 and TRBJ1-4; no DNA is available, so the TRBD1 call from TCRdb remains unchecked. The CDR3 has 18 amino acids. Germline CDR1 is MDHEN and CDR2 is SYDVKM. CDR3 residues: CASTPSQGARGTNEKLFF.

This rearrangement joins TRBV15 to TRBJ2-7; TCRdb selects TRBD1, and the lack of DNA leaves this call unchecked. The germline gives CDR1 LNHNV, CDR2 YYDKDF (reference sequence). CDR3 length: 14 residues. CDR3: CATSRTGGTYEQYF.

This rearrangement joins TRBV6-4 to TRBJ2-1. The CDR3 has 15 amino acids. Germline-derived CDR1 and CDR2 are MRHNA and SNTAGT. This CDR3 reads CATTTQADLYNEQFF.

The chain joins TRBV20-1 to TRBJ2-7; TCRdb gives TRBD2 as the D gene, but with no DNA this cannot be confirmed. Germline CDR1 reads DFQATT; CDR2 reads SNEGSKA (reference sequence). This CDR3 is built from 15 residues. The chain's CDR3 is CSASETSGGLYEQYF.